Detailed here is one TCR beta chain. Its antigen is not known. Sample-barcoded 5' priming and a J-beta primer mix drove a second PCR of 7 to 11 cycles. Every sample returned 2.5 million or more CDR3-containing paired-end reads. MiXCR, applied by TCRdb to the 5' RACE reads, yields one record per CDR3 protein. The data show roughly 680,000 distinct CDR3 sequences, with 40% to 65% seen just once and roughly 14% held by the top ten. CDR1 and CDR2 from the germline V gene are SQVTM and ANQGSEA. This CDR3 comprises 13 residues. V was cut by 3 bases and J by 2 bases, with 10 bases left in between. The data belong to a study of blood T cells in healthy people across ages. Findings and caveats of the study: Long-lived and aged donors differed, with more naive CD4+ cells and higher diversity in the long-lived.

Donation came from healthy Caucasian individuals in Russia who were aged about 6 to 90. The sequenced sample consisted of blood. The rearrangement uses TRBV29-1 and TRBJ2-5; D is undetermined. This TCR was sampled from a woman aged 80 or over in good health. The CDR3 sequence is CSVDATGQETQYF. The CDR3 DNA reads as TGCAGCGTTGATGCGACTGGACAAGAGACCCAGTACTTC.